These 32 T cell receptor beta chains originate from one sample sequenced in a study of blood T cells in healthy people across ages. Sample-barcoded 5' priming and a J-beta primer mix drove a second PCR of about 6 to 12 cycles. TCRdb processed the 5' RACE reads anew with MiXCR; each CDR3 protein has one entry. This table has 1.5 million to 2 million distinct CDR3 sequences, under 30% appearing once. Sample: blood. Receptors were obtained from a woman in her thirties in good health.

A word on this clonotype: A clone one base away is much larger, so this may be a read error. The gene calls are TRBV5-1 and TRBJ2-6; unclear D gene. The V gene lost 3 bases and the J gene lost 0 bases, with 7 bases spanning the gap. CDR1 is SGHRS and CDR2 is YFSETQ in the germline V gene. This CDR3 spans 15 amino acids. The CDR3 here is CASSSGSSGANVLTF. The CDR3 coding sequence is TGCGCCAGCAGCTCGGGTAGCTCTGGGGCCAACGTCCTGACTTTC.

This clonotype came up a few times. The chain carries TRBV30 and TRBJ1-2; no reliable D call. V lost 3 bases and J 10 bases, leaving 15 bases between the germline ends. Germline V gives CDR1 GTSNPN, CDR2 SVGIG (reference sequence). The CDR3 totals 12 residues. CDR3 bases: TGTGCCTGGAGCCTTTTCGAGCAGTACTACACCTTC. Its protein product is CAWSLFEQYYTF.

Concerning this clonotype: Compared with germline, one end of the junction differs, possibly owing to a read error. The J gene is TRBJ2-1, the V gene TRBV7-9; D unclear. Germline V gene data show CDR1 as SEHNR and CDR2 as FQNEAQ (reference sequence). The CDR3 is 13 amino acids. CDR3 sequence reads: CASSVDKYNEQFF. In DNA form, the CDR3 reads TGCGCCAGCAGCGTTGACAAGTACAATGAGCAGTTCTTC.

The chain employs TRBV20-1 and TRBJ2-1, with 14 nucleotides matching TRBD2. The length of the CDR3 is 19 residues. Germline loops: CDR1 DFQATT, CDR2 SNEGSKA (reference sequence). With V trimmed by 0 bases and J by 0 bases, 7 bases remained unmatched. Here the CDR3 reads CSARDPGTSGGRSYNEQFF. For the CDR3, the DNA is TGCAGTGCTAGAGATCCAGGGACTAGCGGGGGCCGCTCCTACAATGAGCAGTTCTTC.

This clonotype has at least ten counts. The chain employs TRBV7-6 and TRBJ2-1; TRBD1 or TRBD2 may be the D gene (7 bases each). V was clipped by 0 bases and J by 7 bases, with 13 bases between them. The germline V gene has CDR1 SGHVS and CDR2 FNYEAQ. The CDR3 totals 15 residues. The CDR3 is CASSLAGQGGNEQFF. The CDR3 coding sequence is TGTGCCAGCAGCTTAGCCGGCCAGGGGGGGAATGAGCAGTTCTTC.

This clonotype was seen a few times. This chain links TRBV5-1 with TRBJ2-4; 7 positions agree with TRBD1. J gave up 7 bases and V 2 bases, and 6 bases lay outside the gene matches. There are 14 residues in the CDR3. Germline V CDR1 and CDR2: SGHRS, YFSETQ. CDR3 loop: CASSLGGNRNIQYF. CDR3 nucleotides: TGCGCCAGCAGCTTAGGGGGCAATCGGAACATTCAGTACTTC.

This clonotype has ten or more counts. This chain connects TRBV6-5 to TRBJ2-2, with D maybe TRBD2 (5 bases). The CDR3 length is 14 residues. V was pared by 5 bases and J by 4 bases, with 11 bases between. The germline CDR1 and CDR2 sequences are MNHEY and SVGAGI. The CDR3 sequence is CASSPRVVTGELFF. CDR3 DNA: TGTGCCAGCAGTCCGAGGGTAGTCACCGGGGAGCTGTTTTTT.

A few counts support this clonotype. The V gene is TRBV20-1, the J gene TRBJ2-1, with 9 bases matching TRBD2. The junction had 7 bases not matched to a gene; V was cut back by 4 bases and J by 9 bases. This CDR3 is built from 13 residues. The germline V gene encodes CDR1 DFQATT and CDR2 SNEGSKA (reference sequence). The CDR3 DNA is TGCAGTGCTACACACCTTAGCGGGAGTGAGCAGTTCTTC. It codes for CSATHLSGSEQFF.

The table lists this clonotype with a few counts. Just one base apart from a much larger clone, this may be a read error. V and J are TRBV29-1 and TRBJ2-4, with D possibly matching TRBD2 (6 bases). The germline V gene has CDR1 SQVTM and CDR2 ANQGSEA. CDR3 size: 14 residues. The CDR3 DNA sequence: TGCGGCGTTGGGGGGACTCTAGCCAAAAACATTCAGTACTTC. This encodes CGVGGTLAKNIQYF.

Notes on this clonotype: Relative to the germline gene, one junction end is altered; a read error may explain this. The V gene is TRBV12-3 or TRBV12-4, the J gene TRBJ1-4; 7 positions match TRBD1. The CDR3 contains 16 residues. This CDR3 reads CASSLSLTGRSEKRFF. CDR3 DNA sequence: TGTGCCAGCAGTCTATCATTGACAGGGAGGAGTGAAAAACGGTTTTTT.

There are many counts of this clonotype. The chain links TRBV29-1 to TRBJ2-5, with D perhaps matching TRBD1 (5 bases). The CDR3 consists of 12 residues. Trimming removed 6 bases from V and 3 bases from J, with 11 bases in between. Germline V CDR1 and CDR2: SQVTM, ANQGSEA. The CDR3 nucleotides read TGCAGCGTCCTTGACAGAAAAGAGACCCAGTACTTC. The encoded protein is CSVLDRKETQYF.

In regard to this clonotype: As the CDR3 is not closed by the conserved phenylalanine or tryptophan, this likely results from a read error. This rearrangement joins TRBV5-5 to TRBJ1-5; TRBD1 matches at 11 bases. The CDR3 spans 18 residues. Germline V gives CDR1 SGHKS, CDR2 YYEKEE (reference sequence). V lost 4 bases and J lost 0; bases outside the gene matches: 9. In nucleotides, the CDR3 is TGTGCCAGCAGCAGCGAGGACAGGGGGCGAGGTAGCAATCAGCCCCAGCATGTT. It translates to CASSSEDRGRGSNQPQHV.

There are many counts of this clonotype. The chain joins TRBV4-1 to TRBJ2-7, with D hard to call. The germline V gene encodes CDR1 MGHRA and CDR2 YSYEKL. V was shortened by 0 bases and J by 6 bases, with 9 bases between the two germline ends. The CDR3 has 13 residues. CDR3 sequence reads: CASSQDPSAEQYF. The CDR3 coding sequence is TGCGCCAGCAGCCAAGATCCAAGCGCCGAGCAGTACTTC.

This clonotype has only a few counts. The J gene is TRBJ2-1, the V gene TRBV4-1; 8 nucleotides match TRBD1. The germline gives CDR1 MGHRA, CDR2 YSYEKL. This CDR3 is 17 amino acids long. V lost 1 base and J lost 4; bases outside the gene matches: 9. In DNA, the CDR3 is TGCGCCAGCAGCCAAGGACTTCCAGGGGGCAGTTACAATGAGCAGTTCTTC. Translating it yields CASSQGLPGGSYNEQFF.

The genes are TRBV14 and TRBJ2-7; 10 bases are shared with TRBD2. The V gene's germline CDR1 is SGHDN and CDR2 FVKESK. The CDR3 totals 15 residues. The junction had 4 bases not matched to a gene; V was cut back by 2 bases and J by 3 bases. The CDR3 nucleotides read TGTGCCAGCAGCCAACCACTAGCGGGATACTACGAGCAGTACTTC. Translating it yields CASSQPLAGYYEQYF.

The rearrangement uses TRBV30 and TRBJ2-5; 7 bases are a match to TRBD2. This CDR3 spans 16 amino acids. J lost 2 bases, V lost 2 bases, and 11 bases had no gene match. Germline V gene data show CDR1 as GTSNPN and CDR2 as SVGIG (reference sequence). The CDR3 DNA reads TGTGCCTGGAGTCTTCCTTACAGCGGGACTCAAGAGACCCAGTACTTC. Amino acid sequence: CAWSLPYSGTQETQYF.

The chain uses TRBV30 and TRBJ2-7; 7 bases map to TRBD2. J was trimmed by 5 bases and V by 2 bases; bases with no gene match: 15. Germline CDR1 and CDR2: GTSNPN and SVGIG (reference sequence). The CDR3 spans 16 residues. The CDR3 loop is CAWSLPMGSGFNEQYF. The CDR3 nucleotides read TGTGCCTGGAGTCTCCCCATGGGTAGCGGGTTCAACGAGCAGTACTTC.

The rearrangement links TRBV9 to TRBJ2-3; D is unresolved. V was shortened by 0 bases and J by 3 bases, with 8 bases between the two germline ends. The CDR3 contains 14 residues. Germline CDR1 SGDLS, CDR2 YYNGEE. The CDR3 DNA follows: TGTGCCAGCAGCGTAGTCGACTTTACAGATACGCAGTATTTT. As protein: CASSVVDFTDTQYF. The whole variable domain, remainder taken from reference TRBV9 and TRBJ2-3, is DSGVTQTPKHLITATGQRVTLRCSPRSGDLSVYWYQQSLDQGLQFLIQYYNGEERAKGNILERFSAQQFPDLHSELNLSSLELGDSALYFCASSVVDFTDTQYFGPGTRLTVL.

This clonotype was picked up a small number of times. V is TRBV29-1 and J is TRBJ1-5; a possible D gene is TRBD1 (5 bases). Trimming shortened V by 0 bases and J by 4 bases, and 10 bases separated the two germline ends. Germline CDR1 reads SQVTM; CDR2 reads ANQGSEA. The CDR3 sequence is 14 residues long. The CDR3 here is CSVEEGGDNQPQHF. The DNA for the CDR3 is TGCAGCGTTGAAGAAGGAGGGGATAATCAGCCCCAGCATTTT.

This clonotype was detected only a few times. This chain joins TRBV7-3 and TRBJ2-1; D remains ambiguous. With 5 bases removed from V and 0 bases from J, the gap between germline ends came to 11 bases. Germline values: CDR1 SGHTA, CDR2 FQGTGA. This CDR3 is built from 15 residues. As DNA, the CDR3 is TGTGCCAGCAGCCCTGACACCACCTCCTACAATGAGCAGTTCTTC. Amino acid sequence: CASSPDTTSYNEQFF. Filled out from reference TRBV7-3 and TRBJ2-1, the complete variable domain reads GAGVSQTPSNKVTEKGKYVELRCDPISGHTALYWYRQSLGQGPEFLIYFQGTGAADDSGLPNDRFFAVRPEGSVSTLKIQRTERGDSAVYLCASSPDTTSYNEQFFGPGTRLTVL.

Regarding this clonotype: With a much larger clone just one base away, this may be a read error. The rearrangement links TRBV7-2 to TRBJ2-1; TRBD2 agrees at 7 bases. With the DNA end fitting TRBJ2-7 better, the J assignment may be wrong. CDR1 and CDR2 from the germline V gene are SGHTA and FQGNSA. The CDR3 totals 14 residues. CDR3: CASSQAGRIYEQYF. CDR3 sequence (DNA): TGTGCCAGCAGTCAAGCGGGGAGGATCTATGAGCAGTACTTC.

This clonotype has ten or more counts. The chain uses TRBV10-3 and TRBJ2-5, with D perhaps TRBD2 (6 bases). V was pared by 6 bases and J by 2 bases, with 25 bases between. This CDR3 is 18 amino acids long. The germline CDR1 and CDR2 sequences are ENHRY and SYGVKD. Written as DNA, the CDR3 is TGTGCCATCAGACCCGGGACTGGTAAGGGGCTCACTCAAGAGACCCAGTACTTC. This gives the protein CAIRPGTGKGLTQETQYF.

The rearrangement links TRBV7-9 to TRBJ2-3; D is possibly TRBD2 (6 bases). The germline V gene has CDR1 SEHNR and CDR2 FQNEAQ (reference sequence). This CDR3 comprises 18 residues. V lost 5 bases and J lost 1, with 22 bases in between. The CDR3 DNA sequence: TGTGCCAGCAGCCCGACCGGGACTCACCCGATGGGCACAGATACGCAGTATTTT. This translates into CASSPTGTHPMGTDTQYF.

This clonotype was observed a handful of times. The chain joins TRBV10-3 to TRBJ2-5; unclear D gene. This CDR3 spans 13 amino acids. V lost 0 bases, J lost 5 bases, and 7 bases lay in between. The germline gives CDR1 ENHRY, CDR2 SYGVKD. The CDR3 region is CAISESSQETQYF. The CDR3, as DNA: TGTGCCATCAGTGAGTCTTCCCAGGAGACCCAGTACTTC.

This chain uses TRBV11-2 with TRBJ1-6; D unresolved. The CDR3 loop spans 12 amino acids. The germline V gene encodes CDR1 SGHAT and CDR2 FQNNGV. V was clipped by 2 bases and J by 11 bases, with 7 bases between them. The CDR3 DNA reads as TGTGCCAGCAGCTTAAGGACGGCACCCCTCCACTTT. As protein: CASSLRTAPLHF.

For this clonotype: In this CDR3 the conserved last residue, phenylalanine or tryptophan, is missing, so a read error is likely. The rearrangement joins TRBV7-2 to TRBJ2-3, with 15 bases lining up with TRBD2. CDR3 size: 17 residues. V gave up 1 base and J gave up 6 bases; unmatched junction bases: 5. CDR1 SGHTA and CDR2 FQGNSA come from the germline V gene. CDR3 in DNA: TGTGCCAGCAGCTTAGAGCGGACTAGCGGGAGGGCGGATACGCAGTATGTT. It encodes CASSLERTSGRADTQYV.

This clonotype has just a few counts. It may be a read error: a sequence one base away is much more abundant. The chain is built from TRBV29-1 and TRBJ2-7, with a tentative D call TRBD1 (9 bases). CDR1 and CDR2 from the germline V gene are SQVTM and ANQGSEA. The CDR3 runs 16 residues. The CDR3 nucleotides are TGCGGCGTTGAAGGGACAGGGCCAGCGGGGGACTACGAGCAGTACTTC. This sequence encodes CGVEGTGPAGDYEQYF.

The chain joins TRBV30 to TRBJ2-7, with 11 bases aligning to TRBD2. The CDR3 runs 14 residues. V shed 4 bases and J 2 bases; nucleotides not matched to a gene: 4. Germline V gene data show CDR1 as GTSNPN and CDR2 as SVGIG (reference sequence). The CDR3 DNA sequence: TGTGCCTGGACAGGGACTAGCGGAACCTACGAGCAGTACTTC. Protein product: CAWTGTSGTYEQYF. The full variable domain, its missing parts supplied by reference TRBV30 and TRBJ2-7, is SQTIHQWPATLVQPVGSPLSLECTVEGTSNPNLYWYRQAAGRGLQLLFYSVGIGQISSEVPQNLSASRPQDRQFILSSKKLLLSDSGFYLCAWTGTSGTYEQYFGPGTRLTVT.

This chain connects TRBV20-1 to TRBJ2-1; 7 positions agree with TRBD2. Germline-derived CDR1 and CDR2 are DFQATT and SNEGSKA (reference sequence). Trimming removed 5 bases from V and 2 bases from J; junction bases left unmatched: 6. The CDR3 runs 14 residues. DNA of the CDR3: TGCAGTGCTGGGGCCAGCGGGGCCTACAATGAGCAGTTCTTC. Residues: CSAGASGAYNEQFF.

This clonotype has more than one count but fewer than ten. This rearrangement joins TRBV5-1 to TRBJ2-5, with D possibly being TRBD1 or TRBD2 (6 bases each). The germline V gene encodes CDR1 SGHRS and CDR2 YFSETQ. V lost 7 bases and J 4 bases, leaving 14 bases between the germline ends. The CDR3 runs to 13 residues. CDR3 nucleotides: TGCGCCAGCCAGATCCCGGGGGCAGAGACCCAGTACTTC. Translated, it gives CASQIPGAETQYF.

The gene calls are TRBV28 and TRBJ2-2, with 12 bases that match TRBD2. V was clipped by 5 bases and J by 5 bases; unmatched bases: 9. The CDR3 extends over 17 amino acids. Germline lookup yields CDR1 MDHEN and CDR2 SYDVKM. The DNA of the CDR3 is TGTGCCAGCAGTCTACCTCTAGCGGGGGGGCCAACCGGGGAGCTGTTTTTT. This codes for CASSLPLAGGPTGELFF.

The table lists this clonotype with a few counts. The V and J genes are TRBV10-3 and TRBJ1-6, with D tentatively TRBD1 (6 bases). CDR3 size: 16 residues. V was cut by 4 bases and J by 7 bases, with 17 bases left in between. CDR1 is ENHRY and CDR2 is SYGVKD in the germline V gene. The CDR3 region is CAISATGNPRNSPLHF. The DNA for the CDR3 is TGTGCCATCAGTGCTACAGGGAACCCCCGCAATTCACCCCTCCACTTT.